This T cell receptor beta chain was retrieved from a study of shared clonotypes between healthy human individuals. Into CD45RA+ naive and CD45RA-negative memory subsets, the CD4+ cells were split. In the case of this clone: Its target is unknown. A far larger clone is one nucleotide away, so this likely arose from a read error.

The CDR3 consists of 14 residues. Germline loops: CDR1 SGHVS, CDR2 FQNEAQ. Template for every sorted-subset replicate PCR totaled around 200 ng DNA, approximately 30,000 T cell genomes. Some clones are missing from TCRdb's copy, which holds only in-frame ones; the method was immunoSEQ multiplex PCR. There are about 1.1 million clones in the sample; approximately 77% occur only once, and approximately 0.95% lies in the top ten. Study-wide findings and caveats: The naive CD4 repertoires of several donors were compared, and around 4.7% of clonotypes were shared.

V usage is TRBV7-8 and J usage is TRBJ1-1; no reliable D call. The source of this sequence is a young man in good health. Some clones in this sample may be carry-over from other donors' samples. Source material: memory CD4+ T cells from PBMCs. As for subset: CD45RA-negative fraction. CDR3 nucleotides: TGTGCCAGCAGCTTAGACCCGAAGAACACTGAAGTTTTCTTT. Translated: CASSLDPKNTEVFF.